This entry lists 4 T cell receptor beta chains sequenced from one sample in a study of T cell responses to AZD1222 COVID-19 vaccine. Repertoires were generated with immunoSEQ multiplex PCR, while TCRdb's copy carries only in-frame clones and drops some. Seen here are around 120,000 clones, 85% to 90% observed once, and the top ten hold less than 30%. Sequencing was performed on peripheral blood, taken on day 0 of AZD1222 vaccination. All receptors derive from an adult in good health.

V and J are TRBV5-1 and TRBJ1-2; TRBD1 might be the D (6 bases). Germline V gives CDR1 SGHRS, CDR2 YFSETQ. V lost 1 base and J 6 bases, leaving 16 bases between the germline ends. The CDR3 extends over 15 amino acids. CDR3 DNA: TGCGCCAGCAGCTTGCTCCAACAGGGTGAGGATGGCTACACCTTC. This translates into CASSLLQQGEDGYTF.

This clone showed up just once. This sequence joins TRBV10-3 and TRBJ1-3; D call uncertain. Germline loops: CDR1 ENHRY, CDR2 SYGVKD. The CDR3 contains 14 residues. V was shortened by 6 bases and J by 2 bases, with 11 bases between the two germline ends. DNA for the CDR3: TGTGCCATCAGGGTGGTCGGGCCTGGAAACACCATATATTTT. Translated, it gives CAIRVVGPGNTIYF.

The V call is TRBV19, the J call TRBJ1-5; 11 positions match TRBD1. Germline V gives CDR1 LNHDA, CDR2 SQIVND (reference sequence). The CDR3 sequence is 17 residues long. V shed 6 bases and J 1 base; nucleotides not matched to a gene: 8. This CDR3 reads CASSPFGTGGSNQPQHF. The CDR3 DNA sequence: TGTGCCAGTAGCCCGTTCGGGACAGGGGGAAGCAATCAGCCCCAGCATTTT.

The gene calls are TRBV6-5 and TRBJ1-5; 7 nucleotides agree with TRBD1. The CDR3 is made up of 15 amino acids. Germline lookup yields CDR1 MNHEY and CDR2 SVGAGI. V was clipped by 7 bases and J by 1 base; unmatched bases: 7. The CDR3 loop is CASIPTGHSNQPQHF. CDR3 in DNA: TGTGCCAGCATTCCGACAGGGCACAGCAATCAGCCCCAGCATTTT.